The 9 T cell receptor beta chains presented below share a single source sample, sequenced in a study of cytomegalovirus exposure and HLA in healthy donors. Amplification used 60 Vbeta primers and 13 Jbeta primers. Clones were sequenced by immunoSEQ multiplex PCR, and TCRdb holds only the in-frame ones, with some missing. Of fewer than 75,000 clones in the sample, more than 65% were seen once. The sample comprised PBMCs. These receptors all come from a woman aged 25 to 39 in good health and CMV-seronegative.

This clone was picked up one time. The chain carries TRBV5-8 and TRBJ2-5; D is perhaps TRBD1 (5 bases). Trimming stripped 0 bases from V and 3 bases from J, with 9 bases between. The CDR3 contains 14 residues. Germline CDR1 SGHTS, CDR2 YDEGEE. The CDR3: CASSLEGREETQYF. The CDR3 DNA sequence: TGTGCCAGCAGCTTGGAGGGCAGGGAAGAGACCCAGTACTTC.

This sequence joins TRBV5-1 and TRBJ2-3; D might be TRBD2 (6 bases). Germline CDR1 is SGHRS and CDR2 is YFSETQ. The CDR3 totals 14 residues. Trimming stripped 2 bases from V and 0 bases from J, with 7 bases between. The CDR3 protein is CASSLGTSTDTQYF. The CDR3 DNA is TGCGCCAGCAGCTTAGGGACTAGCACAGATACGCAGTATTTT.

V and J are TRBV6-5 and TRBJ1-2; 9 bases are a match to TRBD1. Trimming at V came to 2 bases and at J to 0 bases, leaving 1 base not matched to a gene. The CDR3 covers 15 residues. CDR1 is MNHEY and CDR2 is SVGAGI in the germline V gene. CDR3 DNA sequence: TGTGCCAGCAGTTACCGGACAGGGGCTAACTATGGCTACACCTTC. Its protein is CASSYRTGANYGYTF.

This clone occurred a few times. This sequence joins TRBV19 and TRBJ2-5, with TRBD2 matching over 14 bases. Germline CDR1 is LNHDA and CDR2 is SQIVND (reference sequence). This CDR3 is built from 14 residues. J lost 5 bases, V lost 4 bases, and 0 bases had no gene match. Here the CDR3 reads CASSRLAGGETQYF. In DNA, the CDR3 is TGTGCCAGTAGTAGACTAGCGGGAGGGGAGACCCAGTACTTC.

J is TRBJ2-3 and V is TRBV19; 12 bases align to TRBD1. The CDR3 sequence is 17 residues long. From germline, CDR1 is LNHDA and CDR2 SQIVND (reference sequence). Trimming removed 6 bases from V and 6 bases from J; junction bases left unmatched: 13. CDR3 nucleotide sequence: TGTGCCAGTAGCCCCGGGACAGGGGGCGTAGGGTCTGATACGCAGTATTTT. Translating gives CASSPGTGGVGSDTQYF.

CDR3 in amino acids: CASSGHAEETQYF. The CDR3 DNA reads as TGTGCCAGCAGTGGACACGCTGAGGAGACCCAGTACTTC. V gene TRBV2 combines with J gene TRBJ2-5; no firm D call. The CDR3 sequence is 13 residues long. The germline gives CDR1 SNHLY, CDR2 FYNNEI. V was pared by 4 bases and J by 5 bases, with 11 bases between.

The V and J genes are TRBV2 and TRBJ1-3, with TRBD1 as a possible D gene (5 bases). Trimming left V 8 bases short and J 0 bases short, with 14 bases between. The CDR3 sequence is 15 residues long. Germline CDR1 and CDR2: SNHLY and FYNNEI. The CDR3 loop is CASHGGTNSGNTIYF. DNA of the CDR3: TGTGCCAGCCACGGGGGAACGAACTCTGGAAACACCATATATTTT.

This clone turned up a few times. This sequence joins TRBV6-5 and TRBJ1-1, with 9 bases lining up with TRBD1. Germline loops: CDR1 MNHEY, CDR2 SVGAGI. The CDR3 extends over 12 amino acids. The ends lost 6 bases at V and 13 bases at J; junction bases unmatched: 9. The DNA for the CDR3 is TGTGCCAGCAGCCGCCGGGACAGGGCGGTTTTCTTT. The encoded protein is CASSRRDRAVFF.

This chain joins TRBV9 and TRBJ1-2, with TRBD1 matching over 11 bases. The CDR3 has 14 residues. The germline gives CDR1 SGDLS, CDR2 YYNGEE. J was trimmed by 4 bases and V by 3 bases; bases with no gene match: 2. CDR3: CASSGGTGGYGYTF. Written as DNA, the CDR3 is TGTGCCAGCAGCGGAGGGACAGGGGGCTATGGCTACACCTTC.